The present T cell receptor beta chain was sequenced within a study of cytomegalovirus exposure and HLA in healthy donors. The CDR3 loop spans 15 amino acids. Germline values: CDR1 SGHAT, CDR2 FQNNGV. Concerning this clone itself: Its antigen is undetermined. The junction departs from the called germline gene at one end, perhaps through a read error.

The study, taken as a whole, reports: Another analysis was done later, and it associated over 15,000 TCR beta sequences with HLA alleles at 0.05 false discovery rate. Reportedly, fewer N-insertions than the approximately 700-donor mean appeared in an Asian-associated ancestry cluster in a later analysis.

Use of 60 Vbeta and 13 Jbeta primers characterized the PCR. The data were produced by immunoSEQ multiplex PCR, yet TCRdb's version contains in-frame clones alone and is incomplete. The table includes 130,000 to 150,000 clones, around 76% detected once. The receptor comes from a male donor in good health and CMV-seronegative. Material for sequencing was PBMCs. The gene calls are TRBV11-2 and TRBJ2-7, with 10 positions matching TRBD1. The CDR3 protein is CSSSSLRDRGYEQYF. Written as DNA, the CDR3 is TGTTCCAGCAGTTCCCTCCGGGACAGGGGCTACGAGCAGTACTTC. Full variable domain (rest looked up from reference TRBV11-2 and TRBJ2-7): EAGVAQSPRYKIIEKRQSVAFWCNPISGHATLYWYQQILGQGPKLLIQFQNNGVVDDSQLPKDRFSAERLKGVDSTLKIQPAKLEDSAVYLCSSSSLRDRGYEQYFGPGTRLTVT.